These 22 T cell receptor beta chains were all obtained from the same sample, sequenced in a study of shared clonotypes between healthy human individuals. Data came from immunoSEQ multiplex PCR; TCRdb stores just in-frame clones and leaves some out. Of about 1,800,000 clones listed, about 95% are singletons. Terminally differentiated effector memory CD45RA+ cells were excluded from the naive CD8 cells, which were CD45RO-negative and positively selected for CCR7. The sequenced sample consisted of naive CD8+ T cells sorted from blood. The receptors here all came from a man aged 18 to 29 in good health.

For this clone: The same CDR3 also results from other DNA sequences found in this sample. The genes are TRBV9 and TRBJ2-7, with a weak D call TRBD1 (6 bases). CDR3 length: 14 amino acids. Trimming removed 0 bases at V and 2 bases at J, with 9 bases between. CDR1 and CDR2 from the germline V gene are SGDLS and YYNGEE. CDR3 loop: CASSVGGQAYEQYF. DNA of the CDR3: TGTGCCAGCAGCGTAGGGGGGCAAGCCTACGAGCAGTACTTC.

V is TRBV28 and J is TRBJ1-2, with D unresolved. The V gene lost 6 bases and the J gene lost 3 bases, with 20 bases spanning the gap. CDR1 MDHEN and CDR2 SYDVKM come from the germline V gene. The CDR3 sequence is 16 residues long. CDR3 in DNA: TGTGCCAGCAGCCCCCTTAGCGGCAGCTACGACTATGGCTACACCTTC. Protein: CASSPLSGSYDYGYTF.

This chain joins TRBV4-1 and TRBJ1-1; D gene uncertain. Germline lookup yields CDR1 MGHRA and CDR2 YSYEKL. The CDR3 sequence is 13 residues long. Between the trimmed V and J ends, which lost 1 base and 7 bases, there was a span of 10 bases. The CDR3 protein is CASSQVSRGEAFF. CDR3 nucleotide sequence: TGCGCCAGCAGCCAAGTCTCCCGAGGTGAAGCTTTCTTT.

The chain uses TRBV7-2 and TRBJ2-5; TRBD2 might be the D (6 bases). CDR1 is SGHTA and CDR2 is FQGNSA in the germline V gene. The CDR3 sequence is 14 residues long. V was trimmed by 5 bases and J by 2 bases, leaving 12 bases between them. CDR3 in DNA: TGTGCCAGCAGCACCCCTAGCGTTCAAGAGACCCAGTACTTC. Translated, it gives CASSTPSVQETQYF.

This chain's CDR3 is CASSPPGLGPLHF. The CDR3 DNA reads TGCGCCAGCAGCCCTCCGGGGCTTGGGCCCCTCCACTTT. V gene TRBV10-2 combines with J gene TRBJ1-6, with TRBD1 as a possible D gene (5 bases). V gave up 6 bases and J gave up 13 bases, with 16 bases separating them. Germline-derived CDR1 and CDR2 are WSHSY and SAAADI. This CDR3 has 13 amino acids.

V and J are TRBV30 and TRBJ2-2; D perhaps matches TRBD1 (5 bases). Germline V CDR1 and CDR2: GTSNPN, SVGIG (reference sequence). V lost 0 bases and J lost 5, with 10 bases in between. The CDR3 runs 14 residues. The CDR3 sequence is CAWSVQGVTGELFF. The CDR3 DNA follows: TGTGCCTGGAGTGTACAAGGGGTGACCGGGGAGCTGTTTTTT.

The rearrangement links TRBV4-3 to TRBJ2-2; possibly TRBD1 for D (5 bases). The CDR3 contains 18 residues. The germline V gene has CDR1 LGHNA and CDR2 YSLEER. V gave up 3 bases and J gave up 0 bases, with 17 bases separating them. The CDR3 nucleotides are TGCGCCAGCAGCCAGGTTTTAGGGGTGTTAACGAACACCGGGGAGCTGTTTTTT. Its protein product is CASSQVLGVLTNTGELFF.

This chain connects TRBV6-1 to TRBJ2-7; 8 bases map to TRBD1. Germline CDR1 is MNHNS and CDR2 is SASEGT. V dropped 0 bases and J dropped 1; count of bases not matched to a gene: 2. The CDR3 totals 15 residues. The CDR3 is CASSEAGTGSYEQYF. In DNA, the CDR3 is TGTGCCAGCAGTGAAGCCGGGACAGGTTCCTACGAGCAGTACTTC.

This clone was detected only once. The chain combines TRBV9 with TRBJ2-3; D is perhaps TRBD2 (7 bases). Germline V gene data show CDR1 as SGDLS and CDR2 as YYNGEE. V gave up 0 bases and J gave up 6 bases, with 17 bases separating them. The CDR3 consists of 16 residues. CDR3: CASSVEGGGPSDTQYF. The CDR3 nucleotides are TGTGCCAGCAGCGTAGAGGGGGGAGGGCCTTCGGATACGCAGTATTTT.

This chain links TRBV7-6 with TRBJ1-5; a weak D match, TRBD1 (5 bases). CDR3 size: 13 residues. The V end lost 7 bases, the J end lost 3 bases, and 10 bases lay between the germline ends. Germline CDR1 SGHVS, CDR2 FNYEAQ. The CDR3 loop reads CASNQGPNQPQHF. CDR3 DNA: TGTGCCAGCAACCAGGGCCCCAATCAGCCCCAGCATTTT.

The chain uses TRBV28 and TRBJ2-5; TRBD1 aligns across 8 bases. Germline CDR1 reads MDHEN; CDR2 reads SYDVKM. V lost 7 bases, J lost 5 bases, and 9 bases stayed unmatched. The CDR3 contains 14 residues. CDR3 residues: CASNVGQGWETQYF. CDR3 in DNA: TGTGCCAGCAATGTCGGACAGGGATGGGAGACCCAGTACTTC.

This chain links TRBV30 with TRBJ2-1; D is undetermined. Trimming took 3 bases from V and 9 from J, leaving 9 bases between them. The CDR3 has 11 residues. Germline CDR1 is GTSNPN and CDR2 is SVGIG (reference sequence). CDR3 residues: CAWSPEGEQFF. The CDR3 DNA reads TGTGCCTGGAGCCCAGAAGGTGAGCAGTTCTTC.

The V and J genes are TRBV7-9 and TRBJ2-4; the match to TRBD2 covers 13 bases. V was clipped by 5 bases and J by 3 bases; unmatched bases: 4. Germline CDR1 SEHNR, CDR2 FQNEAQ (reference sequence). The CDR3 has 16 residues. The CDR3 nucleotides read TGTGCCAGCAGCCCAACTAGCGGGAGGGACAAAAACATTCAGTACTTC. This translates into CASSPTSGRDKNIQYF.

About this clone itself: The sample contains more than one DNA sequence encoding this CDR3. The chain uses TRBV27 and TRBJ2-1; D is unresolved. V was pared by 3 bases and J by 2 bases, with 11 bases between. The CDR3 sequence is 15 residues long. Germline V CDR1 and CDR2: MNHEY, SMNVEV (reference sequence). CDR3 amino acids: CASSFRGPTYNEQFF. The DNA of the CDR3 is TGTGCCAGCAGTTTCCGAGGACCAACCTACAATGAGCAGTTCTTC.

This chain uses TRBV4-1 with TRBJ1-5; weak D call: TRBD1 (5 bases). Germline V CDR1 and CDR2: MGHRA, YSYEKL. The germline V and J ends were trimmed by 1 base and 4 bases, with 11 bases remaining between them. The length of the CDR3 is 15 residues. The CDR3 coding sequence is TGCGCCAGCAGCCAAGTATCAGGGAATAATCAGCCCCAGCATTTT. Amino acid sequence: CASSQVSGNNQPQHF.

This clone was recorded once. The V and J genes are TRBV28 and TRBJ2-3; D gene unclear. Germline lookup yields CDR1 MDHEN and CDR2 SYDVKM. The CDR3 has 12 amino acids. The germline V and J ends were trimmed by 6 bases and 10 bases, with 14 bases remaining between them. The CDR3 loop is CASRPSGRPQYF. The DNA for the CDR3 is TGTGCCAGCAGACCCTCGGGTCGGCCGCAGTATTTT. Variable domain in full (rest from reference TRBV28 and TRBJ2-3): DVKVTQSSRYLVKRTGEKVFLECVQDMDHENMFWYRQDPGLGLRLIYFSYDVKMKEKGDIPEGYSVSREKKERFSLILESASTNQTSMYLCASRPSGRPQYFGPGTRLTVL.

The V call is TRBV27, the J call TRBJ2-7; TRBD1 might be the D (6 bases). V was trimmed by 4 bases and J by 4 bases, leaving 11 bases between them. There are 13 residues in the CDR3. Germline V gene lookup returns CDR1 MNHEY and CDR2 SMNVEV (reference sequence). CDR3 protein: CASSYRQAYEQYF. The CDR3 nucleotides read TGTGCCAGCAGTTACAGACAGGCTTACGAGCAGTACTTC.

About this clone itself: Other DNA sequences in the same sample also yield this CDR3. This sequence joins TRBV4-1 and TRBJ2-2; 7 bases are shared with TRBD2. The V segment lost 1 base and the J segment 1 base; nucleotides outside the gene matches: 3. CDR3 length equals 16 residues. CDR1 is MGHRA and CDR2 is YSYEKL in the germline V gene. The CDR3, as DNA: TGCGCCAGCAGCCAAGTTGCGGGAGAGAACACCGGGGAGCTGTTTTTT. It translates to CASSQVAGENTGELFF.

The rearrangement links TRBV2 to TRBJ2-2, with TRBD1 matching over 10 bases. Losses at the gene ends were 6 bases for V and 5 bases for J; bases not matched to a gene: 6. The CDR3 consists of 15 residues. Per germline, CDR1 SNHLY and CDR2 FYNNEI. Here the CDR3 DNA reads TGTGCCAGCAGCGCGGGACAGGGGACAACCGGGGAGCTGTTTTTT. It is translated as CASSAGQGTTGELFF.

The chain uses TRBV29-1 and TRBJ1-1; D is unresolved. The germline V gene has CDR1 SQVTM and CDR2 ANQGSEA. V dropped 8 bases and J dropped 4 bases, with 17 bases sitting between them. This CDR3 spans 13 amino acids. In DNA, the CDR3 is TGCAGCCCGTGGGCAGCTCTAGGCACTGAAGCTTTCTTT. This translates into CSPWAALGTEAFF.

The CDR3 here is CASSLYGGGLAEETQYF. DNA for the CDR3: TGTGCCAGCAGTTTATACGGGGGGGGACTAGCGGAAGAGACCCAGTACTTC. The chain links TRBV28 to TRBJ2-5, with 11 bases matching TRBD2. The V gene end was trimmed by 1 base and the J gene end by 3 bases; junction bases not matched to a gene: 7. CDR1 is MDHEN, CDR2 SYDVKM, per germline. The CDR3 runs to 17 residues.

V is TRBV11-2 and J is TRBJ2-3; TRBD1 aligns across 10 bases. V shed 5 bases, J shed 4 bases, and the junction held 6 bases outside the gene matches. The CDR3 has 15 residues. Germline lookup yields CDR1 SGHAT and CDR2 FQNNGV. Here the CDR3 DNA reads TGTGCCAGCAGCGATCCCGGGACAGGGGCAGATACGCAGTATTTT. Protein sequence: CASSDPGTGADTQYF.